One sample yielded the 10 T cell receptor beta chains listed below, sequenced in a study of patients and donors after allogeneic stem cell transplantation. A single record per CDR3 protein comes from TCRdb applying MiXCR to the RT-PCR reads. This sample has 920,000 or so distinct CDR3 sequences, with over 15% found just once. The sequencing sample was made of blood, either unsorted or a sorted T cell fraction (not recorded which). The receptors here all came from a human donor who was either an allogeneic HSCT recipient or a stem cell or donor lymphocyte infusion donor (not recorded which). It is not recorded whose cells these are; they may come from a transplant donor.

A few counts support this clonotype. The chain employs TRBV20-1 and TRBJ2-1; TRBD2 aligns across 7 bases. CDR3 length: 15 amino acids. J lost 2 bases, V lost 0 bases, and 4 bases had no gene match. Germline CDR1 DFQATT, CDR2 SNEGSKA (reference sequence). The CDR3 spells CSARDPAGTYNEQFF. DNA of the CDR3: TGCAGTGCTAGAGATCCAGCGGGGACCTACAATGAGCAGTTCTTC.

This clonotype was seen at least ten times. The chain links TRBV10-3 to TRBJ1-1; 7 bases match TRBD1. Germline CDR1 is ENHRY and CDR2 is SYGVKD. The CDR3 spans 15 residues. V was clipped by 6 bases and J by 3 bases; unmatched bases: 10. Here the CDR3 reads CAISPGQKEDTEAFF. CDR3 sequence (DNA): TGTGCCATCAGCCCGGGACAGAAGGAGGACACTGAAGCTTTCTTT.

This clonotype has at least ten counts. The rearrangement joins TRBV24-1 to TRBJ2-2, with a weak D call TRBD1 (5 bases). Germline CDR1 KGHDR, CDR2 SFDVKD. The ends were cut back, 0 bases at V and 4 bases at J, with 5 bases in the middle. There are 14 residues in the CDR3. The CDR3 DNA is TGTGCCACCAGTGATTTGACAGGCACCGGGGAGCTGTTTTTT. The encoded protein is CATSDLTGTGELFF.

CDR3 region: CASSKGRAPYEQYF. CDR3 sequence (DNA): TGTGCCAGCAGTAAAGGACGGGCTCCCTACGAGCAGTACTTC. The rearrangement uses TRBV6-1 and TRBJ2-7; D gene ambiguous. Germline CDR1 and CDR2: MNHNS and SASEGT. The CDR3 is 14 amino acids. V shed 5 bases and J shed 2 bases, with 13 bases lying between them.

This clonotype has only a few counts. This sequence joins TRBV12-3 or TRBV12-4 and TRBJ2-1; D may correspond to TRBD1 or TRBD2 (5 bases each). The V gene lost 3 bases and the J gene lost 5 bases, with 14 bases spanning the gap. This CDR3 contains 15 residues. The CDR3 DNA follows: TGTGCCAGCAGTTTTGGGGGAGAGAAAAACAATGAGCAGTTCTTC. Encoded protein: CASSFGGEKNNEQFF.

The chain couples TRBV7-9 to TRBJ1-4, with 7 bases identical to TRBD1. Germline V gene sequence: CDR1 SEHNR, CDR2 FQNEAQ (reference sequence). The J segment lost 8 bases and the V segment lost 4 bases, leaving 10 bases of the junction unmatched. This CDR3 comprises 15 residues. The CDR3, as DNA: TGTGCCAGCAGCTACCGACAGGGATCAGAGGAAAAACTGTTTTTT. Its protein product is CASSYRQGSEEKLFF.

The chain links TRBV10-3 to TRBJ2-5; D gene unclear. Germline V gene sequence: CDR1 ENHRY, CDR2 SYGVKD. This CDR3 has 11 residues. The V end was cut by 3 bases, the J end by 4 bases, with 3 bases between. The CDR3 DNA is TGTGCCATCAGTGACTCAGAGACCCAGTACTTC. This translates into CAISDSETQYF.

This clonotype was detected a few times. The V and J genes are TRBV4-2 and TRBJ2-5; no clear D gene. Between the trimmed V and J ends, which lost 1 base and 0 bases, there was a span of 12 bases. The CDR3 has 16 amino acids. Germline V gene data show CDR1 as LGHNA and CDR2 as YNFKEQ. The CDR3 DNA reads TGTGCCAGCAGCCAAGTATCTCTGGCGTACCAAGAGACCCAGTACTTC. This encodes CASSQVSLAYQETQYF.

The chain couples TRBV6-1 to TRBJ2-7; D gene unclear. The CDR3 spans 14 residues. The germline CDR1 and CDR2 sequences are MNHNS and SASEGT. Deletions cut 8 bases from V and 2 bases from J, with 16 bases between. The CDR3 protein is CASRKSRPPYEQYF. The CDR3 region has the DNA TGTGCCAGCCGCAAGTCGCGTCCACCCTACGAGCAGTACTTC.

In this sample, this clonotype turned up a few times. The rearrangement joins TRBV18 to TRBJ1-5; no clear D. V lost 4 bases and J lost 4, with 23 bases in between. Germline CDR1 KGHSH, CDR2 LQKENI. The CDR3 extends over 18 amino acids. In DNA form, the CDR3 reads TGTGCCAGCTCACACACCCCTCCGGGTGTAGGGAAGAATCAGCCCCAGCATTTT. This sequence encodes CASSHTPPGVGKNQPQHF.